One sample yielded the 15 T cell receptor beta chains listed below, sequenced in a study of T cells in women clearing cervical HPV infection. Sequencing was performed with immunoSEQ multiplex PCR; in TCRdb, only in-frame clones are kept and a portion is missing. The table counts about 35,000 clones; under 8.5% lies in the top ten. The sequencing sample was made of blood buffy coat. The receptors derive from a woman aged 18 to 75 with a cervical HPV16 infection that either progressed to CIN3+ or cleared (not recorded which).

CDR3 DNA (partial): TGTGCCTGGAGTGTAAGCGGACAGGGCTACGAG. Protein product: CAWSVSGQGYE. The CDR3 reads in full as CAWSVSGQGYEQYF. The V and J genes are TRBV30 and TRBJ2-7; 8 bases agree with TRBD1. Sequencing ends 3 residues short of the CDR3 end; the germline J gene provides the rest. CDR1 and CDR2 (germline): GTSNPN, SVGIG (reference sequence). The CDR3 has 14 residues. V was pared by 0 bases and J by 3 bases, with 4 bases of the junction left unmatched.

As for this clone: From the germline J gene comes the end of the CDR3, since the read stops 3 residues before it. The V and J genes are TRBV30 and TRBJ2-3; 8 nucleotides align to TRBD2. Germline loops: CDR1 GTSNPN, CDR2 SVGIG (reference sequence). There are 15 residues in the CDR3. Trimming at V came to 2 bases and at J to 1 base, leaving 5 bases not matched to a gene. CDR3 sequence reads: CAWSSPGLGTDTQYF. Incomplete CDR3 DNA: TGTGCCTGGAGTTCACCGGGACTAGGCACAGATACG.

With respect to this clone: The read ends 3 residues before the CDR3 terminus; that terminus is restored from the germline J gene. The chain recombines TRBV2 with TRBJ1-5; 10 nucleotides match TRBD1. Germline CDR1 reads SNHLY; CDR2 reads FYNNEI. Trimming took 6 bases from V and 5 from J; bases not matched to a gene: 4. The CDR3 length is 14 residues. CDR3 in amino acids: CASRTGGIYQPQHF. CDR3 DNA, as far as it was read: TGTGCCAGCAGGACAGGGGGCATCTATCAGCCC.

In the case of this clone: From the germline J gene comes the end of the CDR3, since the read stops 3 residues before it. The chain has TRBV4-1 and TRBJ2-2; D is possibly TRBD2 (6 bases). The CDR3 has 16 residues. CDR1 is MGHRA and CDR2 is YSYEKL in the germline V gene. Between the trimmed V and J ends, which lost 0 bases and 1 base, there was a span of 9 bases. Incomplete CDR3 DNA: TGCGCCAGCAGCCAAGATCCAGCGGGGAACACCGGGGAG. This sequence encodes CASSQDPAGNTGE. The CDR3 reads in full as CASSQDPAGNTGELFF.

Points on this clone: The missing CDR3 end, 3 residues past where the read stops, is filled in from the germline J gene. The V gene is TRBV19, the J gene TRBJ2-1, with 10 bases aligning to TRBD2. CDR1 is LNHDA and CDR2 is SQIVND in the germline V gene (reference sequence). This CDR3 spans 15 amino acids. The trim removed 4 bases at V and 2 bases at J, leaving 2 bases unmatched. CDR3 in amino acids: CASSTTSGTYNEQFF. The sequenced CDR3 bases are TGTGCCAGTAGTACAACTAGCGGGACCTACAATGAG.

Worth noting for this clone: The read halts 3 residues ahead of the CDR3 end, with the missing end drawn from the germline J gene. This chain joins TRBV6-1 and TRBJ2-7; TRBD1 might be the D (5 bases). This CDR3 has 14 amino acids. The germline gives CDR1 MNHNS, CDR2 SASEGT. Between the trimmed V and J ends, which lost 4 bases and 1 base, there was a span of 11 bases. CDR3: CASSVGAESYEQYF. The sequenced CDR3 bases are TGTGCCAGCAGTGTAGGGGCAGAGTCCTACGAG.

The CDR3 is CASSLSTGTNEKLFF. The DNA read from the CDR3 is TGTGCCAGCAGCCTCTCGACTGGGACTAATGAAAAA. The J gene is TRBJ1-4, the V gene TRBV7-2; D is unclear. The read terminates 3 residues ahead of where the CDR3 ends, so the germline J gene completes it. Trimming left V 5 bases short and J 2 bases short, with 12 bases between. The CDR3 contains 15 residues. Germline CDR1 SGHTA, CDR2 FQGNSA. Combining the CDR3 with reference TRBV7-2 and TRBJ1-4 gives the whole variable domain GAGVSQSPSNKVTEKGKDVELRCDPISGHTALYWYRQSLGQGLEFLIYFQGNSAPDKSGLPSDRFSAERTGGSVSTLTIQRTQQEDSAVYLCASSLSTGTNEKLFFGSGTQLSVL.

Comment on this clone: Read coverage stops 3 residues before the CDR3 terminus; the germline J gene supplies the remainder. V is TRBV18 and J is TRBJ1-5; a weak D match, TRBD1 (6 bases). This CDR3 is 14 amino acids long. The V and J ends lost 1 base and 6 bases respectively, with 10 bases between them. Per germline, CDR1 KGHSH and CDR2 LQKENI. CDR3 sequence: CASSPQGEGQPQHF. CDR3 DNA (partial): TGTGCCAGCTCACCACAGGGGGAGGGTCAGCCC.

About this clone: The CDR3 extends 3 residues past the end of the read, so its final part is completed from the germline J gene. The genes are TRBV29-1 and TRBJ1-4, with D perhaps TRBD1 (6 bases). Germline V gene data show CDR1 as SQVTM and CDR2 as ANQGSEA. V was shortened by 4 bases and J by 8 bases, with 14 bases between the two germline ends. The CDR3 loop spans 13 amino acids. The covered CDR3 bases are TGCAGCGTTGTAACAGGGCTGAGGGAAAAA. It yields the protein CSVVTGLREK. The whole CDR3 sequence is CSVVTGLREKLFF.

On this clone: Compared with germline, one end of the junction differs, possibly owing to a read error. The observed sequence ends 3 residues before the CDR3 terminus, with the missing tail filled in from the germline J gene. This chain uses TRBV4-2 with TRBJ1-1; D might be TRBD1 (5 bases). Germline assignment: CDR1 LGHNA and CDR2 YNFKEQ. CDR3 length: 13 residues. The CDR3 here is CASSQEDSYEAFF. CDR3 bases read: TGCGCCAGCAGCCAGGAAGACAGCTATGAA.

Remarks on this clone: The read finishes 3 residues shy of the CDR3 end, and the germline J gene is used to complete it. The chain has TRBV20-1 and TRBJ2-3; 8 bases are shared with TRBD2. Germline V CDR1 and CDR2: DFQATT, SNEGSKA (reference sequence). This CDR3 has 17 amino acids. Trimming cost V 0 bases and J 1 base; bases outside gene matches: 9. The part of the CDR3 DNA that was read is TGCAGTGCTAGAGATCGCAATAGCGGGGCCCGCACAGATACG. It yields the protein CSARDRNSGARTDT. The entire CDR3 reads CSARDRNSGARTDTQYF.

Notes on this clone: Coverage ceases 3 residues before the CDR3 finishes, and the germline J gene fills in the end. The chain combines TRBV6-2 or TRBV6-3 with TRBJ1-1, with D unresolved. Trimming removed 5 bases from V and 4 bases from J, with 20 bases in between. The CDR3 covers 16 residues. Germline V gene data show CDR1 as MNHEY and CDR2 as SVGEGT. The sequenced CDR3 bases are TGTGCCAGCAGTCTTGGGTTAGGAGGGTCGGTCACTGAA. As protein: CASSLGLGGSVTE. From start to end, the CDR3 is CASSLGLGGSVTEAFF.

Note on this clone: The read gets to within 3 residues of the CDR3 end, and the germline J gene fills in the rest. V is TRBV20-1 and J is TRBJ1-1; a possible D gene is TRBD1 (5 bases). Germline loops: CDR1 DFQATT, CDR2 SNEGSKA (reference sequence). The V end was cut by 3 bases, the J end by 4 bases, with 12 bases between. The length of the CDR3 is 13 residues. This CDR3 reads CSASQGTVTEAFF. Partial CDR3 DNA: TGCAGTGCTAGCCAGGGCACTGTCACTGAA.

Remarks on this clone: Coverage ceases 3 residues before the CDR3 finishes, and the germline J gene fills in the end. This chain joins TRBV7-8 and TRBJ2-3; 9 bases are shared with TRBD2. Germline V lookup: CDR1 SGHVS, CDR2 FQNEAQ. The CDR3 consists of 16 residues. Partial CDR3 DNA: TGTGCCAGCAGCTTAGGGGTTAGCGGGGGTCAAGAGACG. It yields the protein CASSLGVSGGQET. From start to end, the CDR3 is CASSLGVSGGQETQYF.

Concerning this clone itself: The observed sequence ends 3 residues before the CDR3 terminus, with the missing tail filled in from the germline J gene. The chain uses TRBV12-3 or TRBV12-4 and TRBJ2-3, with D possibly called TRBD1 or TRBD2 (5 bases each). Trimming removed 3 bases at V and 0 bases at J, with 10 bases between. This CDR3 has 15 residues. The CDR3 bases that were read are TGTGCCAGCAGTTTGAGGGGTCAAAGCACAGATACG. It yields the protein CASSLRGQSTDT. The complete CDR3 protein is CASSLRGQSTDTQYF.